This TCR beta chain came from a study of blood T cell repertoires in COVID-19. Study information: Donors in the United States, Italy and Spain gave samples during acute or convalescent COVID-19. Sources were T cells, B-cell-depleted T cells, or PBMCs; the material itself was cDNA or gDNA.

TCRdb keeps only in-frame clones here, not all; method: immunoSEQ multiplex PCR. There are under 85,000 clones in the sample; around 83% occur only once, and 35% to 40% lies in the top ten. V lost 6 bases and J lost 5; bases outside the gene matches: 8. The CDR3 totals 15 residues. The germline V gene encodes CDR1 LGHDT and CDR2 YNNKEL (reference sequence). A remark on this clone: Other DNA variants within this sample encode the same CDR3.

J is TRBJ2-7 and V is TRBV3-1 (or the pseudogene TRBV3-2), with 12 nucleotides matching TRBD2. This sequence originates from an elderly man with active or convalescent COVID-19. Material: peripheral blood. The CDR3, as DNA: TGTGCCAGCAGACTCACAACTAGCGGGAGGAACGAGCAGTACTTC. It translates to CASRLTTSGRNEQYF.